This T cell receptor (beta chain) was sequenced during a study of OX40 agonist ivuxolimab in advanced cancers. For the study at large: Patients were roughly 83% male with ages about 23 to 90, mean about 60.

The CDR3 contains 15 residues. Germline V gives CDR1 SEHNR, CDR2 FQNEAQ (reference sequence). The V and J ends lost 5 bases and 6 bases, in that order; junction bases with no gene match: 10. Sequencing used immunoSEQ multiplex PCR; TCRdb keeps in-frame clones, though not all of them. Altogether roughly 63,000 clones are present, 89% being singletons, with the ten largest covering around 12%. The chain carries TRBV7-9 and TRBJ1-2; 9 nucleotides agree with TRBD1. The specimen was CD4+ or CD8+ T cells sorted from blood, collected in a trial of the OX40 agonist ivuxolimab. The TCR sequence derives from an adult with an advanced solid tumor such as melanoma, head and neck, liver or kidney cancer. This chain's CDR3 is CASSITQGAIDGYTF. CDR3 in DNA: TGTGCCAGCAGCATTACACAGGGGGCTATTGATGGCTACACCTTC.